The 16 T cell receptor beta chains given below trace back to one sample, sequenced in a study of blood T cells in healthy people across ages. A second about 6 to 12 cycle PCR used barcoded and J-beta primers. Each CDR3 protein gets one entry after TCRdb re-called the 5' RACE reads with MiXCR. Among hundreds of thousands of distinct CDR3 sequences, about 21% were seen once, and the ten largest hold approximately 3.7%. What was sequenced was blood. These receptors originate from a man in his sixties or seventies in good health.

This clonotype was seen a few times. The rearrangement uses TRBV7-8 and TRBJ2-5; TRBD2 aligns across 7 bases. The DNA matches TRBJ2-1 better at its end, which makes the J call doubtful. The CDR3 is made up of 15 amino acids. Germline V gene lookup returns CDR1 SGHVS and CDR2 FQNEAQ. The CDR3 reads CASSPKGRAHNEQFF. CDR3 nucleotides: TGTGCCAGCAGCCCAAAGGGGAGGGCCCACAATGAGCAGTTCTTC.

The gene calls are TRBV5-1 and TRBJ2-3; no clear D. Trimming left V 4 bases short and J 0 bases short, with 15 bases between. The germline CDR1 and CDR2 sequences are SGHRS and YFSETQ. The CDR3 length is 16 residues. In DNA, the CDR3 is TGCGCCAGCAGCCCCGGCGACACGACTAGCACAGATACGCAGTATTTT. It is translated as CASSPGDTTSTDTQYF.

This chain joins TRBV7-8 and TRBJ2-5, with 7 bases that match TRBD2. Germline V CDR1 and CDR2: SGHVS, FQNEAQ. CDR3 length: 17 amino acids. The ends lost 1 base at V and 2 bases at J; junction bases unmatched: 10. CDR3 residues: CASSLGTSPPGQETQYF. The CDR3 DNA is TGTGCCAGCAGCTTAGGGACTAGTCCCCCGGGGCAAGAGACCCAGTACTTC. The full variable domain, with the rest looked up from reference TRBV7-8 and TRBJ2-5, is GAGVSQSPRYKVAKRGQDVALRCDPISGHVSLFWYQQALGQGPEFLTYFQNEAQLDKSGLPSDRFFAERPEGSVSTLKIQRTQQEDSAVYLCASSLGTSPPGQETQYFGPGTRLLVL.

This chain joins TRBV19 and TRBJ2-5, with 8 bases lining up with TRBD2. The closer fit of TRBJ2-1 to the DNA end suggests the J call may be wrong. Germline-derived CDR1 and CDR2 are LNHDA and SQIVND (reference sequence). This CDR3 has 14 residues. The CDR3 sequence is CASSESGGANEQFF. The CDR3, as DNA: TGTGCCAGTAGCGAATCCGGGGGGGCCAATGAGCAGTTCTTC.

The chain is built from TRBV2 and TRBJ1-5; D call uncertain. Germline CDR1 and CDR2: SNHLY and FYNNEI. This CDR3 spans 15 amino acids. The V end lost 7 bases, the J end lost 2 bases, and 15 bases lay between the germline ends. The CDR3: CASNFARGGNQPQHF. CDR3 nucleotides: TGTGCCAGCAATTTTGCCCGAGGTGGCAATCAGCCCCAGCATTTT.

This clonotype was counted between two and nine times. This chain links TRBV6-2 or TRBV6-3 with TRBJ2-7, with 8 positions matching TRBD2. This CDR3 comprises 17 residues. V gave up 6 bases and J gave up 1 base; unmatched junction bases: 14. Germline V gene sequence: CDR1 MNHEY, CDR2 SVGEGT. CDR3 residues: CASSSPDASGLSYEQYF. CDR3 DNA sequence: TGTGCCAGCAGCTCTCCCGATGCTAGCGGGCTTTCCTACGAGCAGTACTTC.

The chain is built from TRBV3-1 and TRBJ1-4; D possibly corresponds to TRBD1 (5 bases). V was trimmed by 4 bases and J by 3 bases, leaving 15 bases between them. CDR3 length: 16 residues. CDR1 LGHDT and CDR2 YNNKEL come from the germline V gene (reference sequence). The CDR3 protein is CASSPRGAGPNEKLFF. Written as DNA, the CDR3 is TGTGCCAGCAGCCCGCGGGGCGCGGGACCTAATGAAAAACTGTTTTTT.

This clonotype has more than one count but fewer than ten. The chain is built from TRBV7-2 and TRBJ1-1, with D possibly being TRBD1 (6 bases). V shed 2 bases and J shed 8 bases, with 12 bases lying between them. Germline V gene data show CDR1 as SGHTA and CDR2 as FQGNSA. CDR3 length equals 13 residues. CDR3 amino acids: CASSLSGAPEAFF. The CDR3 bases are TGTGCCAGCAGCTTATCAGGGGCTCCAGAAGCTTTCTTT. The whole variable domain, remainder taken from reference TRBV7-2 and TRBJ1-1, is GAGVSQSPSNKVTEKGKDVELRCDPISGHTALYWYRQSLGQGLEFLIYFQGNSAPDKSGLPSDRFSAERTGGSVSTLTIQRTQQEDSAVYLCASSLSGAPEAFFGQGTRLTVV.

This clonotype was seen more than once but under ten times. Since no conserved phenylalanine or tryptophan closes the CDR3, a read error is the likely cause. The chain employs TRBV29-1 and TRBJ2-5, with D maybe TRBD1 (5 bases). The V end was cut by 7 bases, the J end by 0 bases, with 9 bases between. The CDR3 is made up of 12 amino acids. Germline V gene lookup returns CDR1 SQVTM and CDR2 ANQGSEA. The CDR3 DNA reads TGCAGCGGAAGGGGCTACCAAGAGACCCAGTACCTC. Its translation is CSGRGYQETQYL.

This clonotype has just a few counts. The rearrangement uses TRBV7-2 and TRBJ1-6, with TRBD1 as a possible D gene (6 bases). Germline V gene data show CDR1 as SGHTA and CDR2 as FQGNSA. V dropped 6 bases and J dropped 10 bases, with 13 bases sitting between them. This CDR3 has 13 amino acids. This CDR3 is CASSSTGSSPLHF. The CDR3 nucleotides are TGTGCCAGCAGTTCAACAGGGTCCTCACCCCTCCACTTT. The whole variable domain, filled in from reference TRBV7-2 and TRBJ1-6, reads GAGVSQSPSNKVTEKGKDVELRCDPISGHTALYWYRQSLGQGLEFLIYFQGNSAPDKSGLPSDRFSAERTGGSVSTLTIQRTQQEDSAVYLCASSSTGSSPLHFGNGTRLTVT.

CDR3 sequence reads: CASRFTQGYEQYF. The DNA of the CDR3 is TGTGCCAGCAGATTTACACAGGGGTACGAGCAGTACTTC. The rearrangement links TRBV6-6 to TRBJ2-7; 7 positions match TRBD1. V was clipped by 6 bases and J by 4 bases; unmatched bases: 6. The CDR3 contains 13 residues. Germline V lookup: CDR1 MNHNY, CDR2 SVGAGI (reference sequence).

The V and J genes are TRBV16 and TRBJ2-5; D ambiguous. The J call may be in error: the DNA end matches TRBJ2-1 better. CDR1 is KGHSY, CDR2 FQNENV, per germline. This CDR3 has 13 residues. In DNA form, the CDR3 reads TGTGCCAGCAGCCAATCTAGTTGGAATGAGCAGTTCTTC. Its translation: CASSQSSWNEQFF.

The table lists this clonotype with many counts. V gene TRBV21-1 combines with J gene TRBJ2-5; the D call TRBD1 from the table was never checked on the DNA. TRBV21-1 is a listed pseudogene. CDR3 length: 13 amino acids. CDR3 sequence: CASSKDRGETQYF. In DNA form, the CDR3 reads TGTGCCAGCAGCAAAGACAGGGGAGAGACCCAGTACTTC.

The V and J genes are TRBV4-1 and TRBJ1-2; possibly TRBD1 for D (6 bases). The CDR3 has 15 residues. Trimming shortened V by 0 bases and J by 2 bases, and 10 bases separated the two germline ends. CDR1 is MGHRA, CDR2 YSYEKL, per germline. DNA of the CDR3: TGCGCCAGCAGCCAAGAGCGTACAGGGAACTATGGCTACACCTTC. Its translation is CASSQERTGNYGYTF.

This clonotype was observed a few times. The junction departs from the called germline gene at one end, perhaps through a read error. The V call is TRBV4-2, the J call TRBJ1-2; D is undetermined. The germline V gene encodes CDR1 LGHNA and CDR2 YNFKEQ. This CDR3 contains 16 residues. The CDR3 nucleotides are TGTGCCAGCAGCCAAGATGAGAGAGTAATGAGCTATGGCGACACCTTC. Protein sequence: CASSQDERVMSYGDTF.

This clonotype was seen many times. At one end the junction does not follow the germline gene, possibly because of a read error. This chain uses TRBV20-1 with TRBJ2-1; 9 nucleotides match TRBD2. The germline V gene encodes CDR1 DFQATT and CDR2 SNEGSKA (reference sequence). The CDR3 totals 16 residues. The CDR3 loop is CSARGLAGDSYNEQFF. In nucleotides, the CDR3 is TGCAGCGCTAGGGGTTTAGCGGGGGACTCCTACAATGAGCAGTTCTTC.